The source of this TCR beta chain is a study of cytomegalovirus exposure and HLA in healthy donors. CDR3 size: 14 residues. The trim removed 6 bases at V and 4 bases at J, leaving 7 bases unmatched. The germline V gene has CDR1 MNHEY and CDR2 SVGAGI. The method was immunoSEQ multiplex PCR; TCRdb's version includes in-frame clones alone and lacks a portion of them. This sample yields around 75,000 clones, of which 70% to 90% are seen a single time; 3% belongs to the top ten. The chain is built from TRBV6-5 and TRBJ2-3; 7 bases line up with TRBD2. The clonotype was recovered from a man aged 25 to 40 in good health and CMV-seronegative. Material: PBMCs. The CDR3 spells CASRQAGVSDTQYF. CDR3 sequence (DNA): TGTGCCAGCAGGCAGGCGGGGGTATCAGATACGCAGTATTTT.